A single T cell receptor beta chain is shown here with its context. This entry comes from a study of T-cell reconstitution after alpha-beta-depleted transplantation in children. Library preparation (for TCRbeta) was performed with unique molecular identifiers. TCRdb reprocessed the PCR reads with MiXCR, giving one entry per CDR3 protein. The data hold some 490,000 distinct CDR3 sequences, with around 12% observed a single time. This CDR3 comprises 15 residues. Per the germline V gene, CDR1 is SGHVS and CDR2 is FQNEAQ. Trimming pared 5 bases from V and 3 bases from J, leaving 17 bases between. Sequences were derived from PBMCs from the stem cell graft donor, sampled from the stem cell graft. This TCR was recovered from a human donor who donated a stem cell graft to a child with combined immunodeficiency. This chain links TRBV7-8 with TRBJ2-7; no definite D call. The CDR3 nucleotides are TGTGCCAGCAGCGGCCGGATTCGCCGCCTCTACGAGCAGTACTTC. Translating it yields CASSGRIRRLYEQYF.